The clone carrying this T cell receptor (beta chain) was detected only a few times. Its antigen is not known. The ends lost 2 bases at V and 5 bases at J; junction bases unmatched: 2. Germline V lookup: CDR1 MNHNY, CDR2 SVGAGI (reference sequence). This CDR3 contains 14 residues. Using immunoSEQ multiplex PCR, the repertoire was profiled, and TCRdb retains in-frame clones only, with some absent. The sample records fewer than 25,000 clones, almost 85% being singletons. These data originate in a study of OX40 agonist ivuxolimab in advanced cancers. The study, taken as a whole, reports: Relative to CD4+ cells, CD8+ T cells on average had more expanded clones. CD4+ and CD8+ blood T cells expanded clonally by week 6 at 0.1 to 3.0 mg/kg.

The chain joins TRBV6-6 to TRBJ1-2, with 10 bases lining up with TRBD1. The sequencing used CD4+ or CD8+ T cells sorted from blood, collected in a trial of the OX40 agonist ivuxolimab. The TCR comes from an adult with an advanced solid tumor such as melanoma, head and neck, liver or kidney cancer. CDR3 DNA: TGTGCCAGCAGTTACGGGACAGGGGATTATGGCTACACCTTC. It yields the protein CASSYGTGDYGYTF.